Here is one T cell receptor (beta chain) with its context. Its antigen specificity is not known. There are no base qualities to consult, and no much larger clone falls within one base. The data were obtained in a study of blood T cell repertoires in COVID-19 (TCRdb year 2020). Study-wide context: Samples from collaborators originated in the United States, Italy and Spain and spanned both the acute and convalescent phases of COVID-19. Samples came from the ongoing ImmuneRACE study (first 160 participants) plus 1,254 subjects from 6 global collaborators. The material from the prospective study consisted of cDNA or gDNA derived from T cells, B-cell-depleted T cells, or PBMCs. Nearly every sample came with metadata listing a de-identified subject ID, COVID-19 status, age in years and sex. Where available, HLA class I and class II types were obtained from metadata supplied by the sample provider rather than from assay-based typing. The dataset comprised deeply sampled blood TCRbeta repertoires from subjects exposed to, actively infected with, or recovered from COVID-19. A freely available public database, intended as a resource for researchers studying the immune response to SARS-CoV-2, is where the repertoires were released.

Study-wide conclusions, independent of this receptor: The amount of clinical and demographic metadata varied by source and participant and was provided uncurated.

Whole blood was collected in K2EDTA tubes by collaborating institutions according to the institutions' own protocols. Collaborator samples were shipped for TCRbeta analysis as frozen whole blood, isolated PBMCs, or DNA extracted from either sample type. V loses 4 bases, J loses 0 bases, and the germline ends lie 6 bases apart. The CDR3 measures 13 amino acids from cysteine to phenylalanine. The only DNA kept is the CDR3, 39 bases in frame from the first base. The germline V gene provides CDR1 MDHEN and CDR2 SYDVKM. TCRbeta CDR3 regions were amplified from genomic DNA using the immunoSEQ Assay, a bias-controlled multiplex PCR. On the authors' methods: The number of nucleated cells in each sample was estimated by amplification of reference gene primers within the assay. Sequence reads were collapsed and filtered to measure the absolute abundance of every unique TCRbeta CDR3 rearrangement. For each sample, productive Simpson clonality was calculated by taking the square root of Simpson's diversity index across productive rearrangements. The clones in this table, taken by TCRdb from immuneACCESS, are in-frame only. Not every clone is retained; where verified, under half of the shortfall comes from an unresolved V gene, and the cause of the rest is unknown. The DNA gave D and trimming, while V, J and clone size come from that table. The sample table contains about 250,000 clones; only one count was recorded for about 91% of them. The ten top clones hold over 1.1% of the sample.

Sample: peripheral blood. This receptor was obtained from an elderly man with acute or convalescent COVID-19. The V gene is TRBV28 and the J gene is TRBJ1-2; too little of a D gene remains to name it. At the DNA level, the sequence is TGTGCCAGCAGTTCCGGTGCTAACTATGGCTACACCTTC. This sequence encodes CASSSGANYGYTF.